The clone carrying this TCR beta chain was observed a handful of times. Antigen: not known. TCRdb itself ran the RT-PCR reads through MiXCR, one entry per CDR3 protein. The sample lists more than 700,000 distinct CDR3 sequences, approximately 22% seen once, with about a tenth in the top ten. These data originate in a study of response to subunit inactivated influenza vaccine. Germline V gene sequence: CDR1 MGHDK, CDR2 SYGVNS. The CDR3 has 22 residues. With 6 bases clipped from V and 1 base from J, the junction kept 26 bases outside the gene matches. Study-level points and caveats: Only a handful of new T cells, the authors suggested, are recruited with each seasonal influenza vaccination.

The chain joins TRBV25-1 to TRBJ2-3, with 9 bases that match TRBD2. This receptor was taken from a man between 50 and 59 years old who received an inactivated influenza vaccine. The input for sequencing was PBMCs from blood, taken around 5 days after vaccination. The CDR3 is CASSPSLGLADKALVGTDTQYF. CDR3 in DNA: TGTGCCAGCAGCCCGAGCCTGGGACTAGCAGATAAGGCTTTGGTGGGCACAGATACGCAGTATTTT.